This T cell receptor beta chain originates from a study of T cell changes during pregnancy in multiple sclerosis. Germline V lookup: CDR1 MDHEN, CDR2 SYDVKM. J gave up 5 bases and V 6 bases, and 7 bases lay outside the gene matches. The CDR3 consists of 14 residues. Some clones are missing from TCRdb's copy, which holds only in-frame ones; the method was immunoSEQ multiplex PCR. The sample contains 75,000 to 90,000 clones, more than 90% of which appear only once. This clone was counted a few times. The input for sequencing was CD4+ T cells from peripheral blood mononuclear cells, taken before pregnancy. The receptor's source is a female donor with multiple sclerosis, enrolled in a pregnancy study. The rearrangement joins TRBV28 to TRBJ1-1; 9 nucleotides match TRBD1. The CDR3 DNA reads TGTGCCAGCAGACATACAGGGGGCCGGACTGAAGCTTTCTTT. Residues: CASRHTGGRTEAFF.